The sequence of this T cell receptor beta chain was determined in a study of patients and donors after allogeneic stem cell transplantation. TCRdb used MiXCR to reprocess the RT-PCR reads, holding one entry per CDR3 protein. The sample yields hundreds of thousands of distinct CDR3 sequences, around 16% seen once. This CDR3 is 11 amino acids long. The germline gives CDR1 MNHEY, CDR2 SVGEGT. A remark on this clonotype: One end of the junction fails to match germline, which may point to a read error.

The clonotype originates from a human donor who was either an allogeneic HSCT recipient or a stem cell or donor lymphocyte infusion donor (not recorded which). It is not recorded whose cells these are; they may come from a transplant donor. This sequence joins TRBV6-2 or TRBV6-3 and TRBJ2-1; 7 bases are a match to TRBD2. Material for sequencing was blood, either unsorted or a sorted T cell fraction (not recorded which). CDR3 in DNA: TGTGCCAGCACCCGGGGGGTCCGACTGTCCTTC. Encoded protein: CASTRGVRLSF.